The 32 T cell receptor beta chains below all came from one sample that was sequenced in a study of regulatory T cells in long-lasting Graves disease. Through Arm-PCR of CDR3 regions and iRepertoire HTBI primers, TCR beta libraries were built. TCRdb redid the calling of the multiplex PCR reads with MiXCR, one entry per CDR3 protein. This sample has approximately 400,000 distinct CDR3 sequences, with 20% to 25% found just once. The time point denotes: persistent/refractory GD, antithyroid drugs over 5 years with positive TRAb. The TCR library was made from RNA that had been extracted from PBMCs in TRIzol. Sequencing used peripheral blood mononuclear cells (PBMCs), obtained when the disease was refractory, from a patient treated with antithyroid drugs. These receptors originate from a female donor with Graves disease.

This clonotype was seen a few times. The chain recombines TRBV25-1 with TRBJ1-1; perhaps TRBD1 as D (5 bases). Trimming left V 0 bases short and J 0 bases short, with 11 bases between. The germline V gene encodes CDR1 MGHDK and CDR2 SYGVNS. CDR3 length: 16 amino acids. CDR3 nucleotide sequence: TGTGCCAGCAGTGAATATGGGGTGGGGGTGAACACTGAAGCTTTCTTT. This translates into CASSEYGVGVNTEAFF. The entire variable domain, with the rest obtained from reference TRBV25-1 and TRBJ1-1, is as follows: EADIYQTPRYLVIGTGKKITLECSQTMGHDKMYWYQQDPGMELHLIHYSYGVNSTEKGDLSSESTVSRIRTEHFPLTLESARPSHTSQYLCASSEYGVGVNTEAFFGQGTRLTVV.

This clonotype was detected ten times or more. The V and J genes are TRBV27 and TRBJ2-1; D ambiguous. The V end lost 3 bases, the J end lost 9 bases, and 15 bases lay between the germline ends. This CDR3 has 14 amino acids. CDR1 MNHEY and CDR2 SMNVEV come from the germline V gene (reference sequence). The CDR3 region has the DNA TGTGCCAGCAGTTTCGGGCTAAGTATTAGTGAGCAGTTCTTC. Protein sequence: CASSFGLSISEQFF.

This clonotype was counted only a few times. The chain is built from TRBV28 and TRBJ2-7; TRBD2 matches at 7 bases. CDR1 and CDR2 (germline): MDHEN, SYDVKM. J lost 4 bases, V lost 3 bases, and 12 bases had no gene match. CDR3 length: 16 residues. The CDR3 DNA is TGTGCCAGCAGTTTTGGCGGGGCCGGGGGAGGGTACGAGCAGTACTTC. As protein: CASSFGGAGGGYEQYF.

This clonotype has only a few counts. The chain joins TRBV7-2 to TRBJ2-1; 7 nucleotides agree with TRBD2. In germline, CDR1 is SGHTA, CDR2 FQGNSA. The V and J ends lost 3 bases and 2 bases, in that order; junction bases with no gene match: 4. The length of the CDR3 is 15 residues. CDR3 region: CASSLGAGPYNEQFF. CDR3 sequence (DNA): TGTGCCAGCAGCTTGGGAGCGGGGCCCTACAATGAGCAGTTCTTC.

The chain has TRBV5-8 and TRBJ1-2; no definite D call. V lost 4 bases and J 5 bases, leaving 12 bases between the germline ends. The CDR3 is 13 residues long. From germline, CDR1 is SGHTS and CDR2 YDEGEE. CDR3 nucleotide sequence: TGTGCCAGCAGCCTGGTACCGGCTTATGGCTACACCTTC. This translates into CASSLVPAYGYTF.

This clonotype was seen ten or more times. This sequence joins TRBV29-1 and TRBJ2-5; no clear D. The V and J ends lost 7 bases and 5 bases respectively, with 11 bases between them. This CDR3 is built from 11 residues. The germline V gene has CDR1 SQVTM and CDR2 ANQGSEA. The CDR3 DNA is TGCAGCGCCGAGCCCGGGGAGACCCAGTACTTC. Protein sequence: CSAEPGETQYF.

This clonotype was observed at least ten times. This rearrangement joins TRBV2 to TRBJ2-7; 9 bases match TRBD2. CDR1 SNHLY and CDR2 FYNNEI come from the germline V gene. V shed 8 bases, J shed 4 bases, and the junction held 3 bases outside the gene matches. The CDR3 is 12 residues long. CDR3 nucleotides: TGTGCCAGCCTAGCGGGAAGATACGAGCAGTACTTC. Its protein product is CASLAGRYEQYF.

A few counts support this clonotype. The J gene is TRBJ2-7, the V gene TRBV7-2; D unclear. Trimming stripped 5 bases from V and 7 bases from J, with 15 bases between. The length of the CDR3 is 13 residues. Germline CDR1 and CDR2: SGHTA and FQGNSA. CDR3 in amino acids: CASSPHSVVEQYF. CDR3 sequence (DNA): TGTGCCAGCAGCCCCCACTCGGTCGTTGAGCAGTACTTC.

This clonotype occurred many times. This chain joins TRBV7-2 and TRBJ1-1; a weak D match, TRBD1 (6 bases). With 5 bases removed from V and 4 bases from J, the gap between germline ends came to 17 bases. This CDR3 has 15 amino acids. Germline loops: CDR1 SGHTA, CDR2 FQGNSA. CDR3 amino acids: CASSASKQGVTEAFF. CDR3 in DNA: TGTGCCAGCAGCGCGTCAAAACAGGGCGTCACTGAAGCTTTCTTT.

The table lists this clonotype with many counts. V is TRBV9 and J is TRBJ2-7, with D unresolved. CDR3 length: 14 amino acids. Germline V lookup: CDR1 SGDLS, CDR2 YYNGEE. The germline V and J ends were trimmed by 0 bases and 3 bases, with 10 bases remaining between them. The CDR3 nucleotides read TGTGCCAGCAGCGTAGACCTTGGGGACTACGAGCAGTACTTC. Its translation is CASSVDLGDYEQYF.

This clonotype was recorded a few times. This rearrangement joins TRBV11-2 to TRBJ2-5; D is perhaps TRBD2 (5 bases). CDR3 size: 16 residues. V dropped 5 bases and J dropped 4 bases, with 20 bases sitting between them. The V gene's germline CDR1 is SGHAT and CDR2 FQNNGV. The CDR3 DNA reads TGTGCCAGCAGCCCGAGCGCCCGGAACGGAGGAGAGACCCAGTACTTC. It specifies CASSPSARNGGETQYF.

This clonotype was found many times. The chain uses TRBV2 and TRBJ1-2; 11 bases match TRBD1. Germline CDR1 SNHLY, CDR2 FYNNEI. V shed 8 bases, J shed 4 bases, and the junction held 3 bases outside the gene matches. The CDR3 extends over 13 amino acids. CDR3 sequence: CASGQGAAYGYTF. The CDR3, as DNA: TGTGCCAGCGGACAGGGGGCAGCCTATGGCTACACCTTC.

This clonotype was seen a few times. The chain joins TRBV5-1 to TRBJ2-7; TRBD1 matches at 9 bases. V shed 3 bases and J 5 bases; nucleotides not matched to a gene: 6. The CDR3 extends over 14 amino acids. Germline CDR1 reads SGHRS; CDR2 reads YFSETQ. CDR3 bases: TGCGCCAGCAGCTGGGGACAGGGTCCCAACGAGCAGTACTTC. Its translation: CASSWGQGPNEQYF. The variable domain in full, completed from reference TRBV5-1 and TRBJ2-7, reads KAGVTQTPRYLIKTRGQQVTLSCSPISGHRSVSWYQQTPGQGLQFLFEYFSETQRNKGNFPGRFSGRQFSNSRSEMNVSTLELGDSALYLCASSWGQGPNEQYFGPGTRLTVT.

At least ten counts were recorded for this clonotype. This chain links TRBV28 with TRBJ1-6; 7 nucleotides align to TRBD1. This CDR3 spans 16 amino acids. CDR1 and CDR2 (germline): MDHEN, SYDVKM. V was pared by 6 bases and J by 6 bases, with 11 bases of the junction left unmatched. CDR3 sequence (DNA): TGTGCCAGCAGGCAGGACAGGTTCCAGCTTAATTCACCCCTCCACTTT. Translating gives CASRQDRFQLNSPLHF.

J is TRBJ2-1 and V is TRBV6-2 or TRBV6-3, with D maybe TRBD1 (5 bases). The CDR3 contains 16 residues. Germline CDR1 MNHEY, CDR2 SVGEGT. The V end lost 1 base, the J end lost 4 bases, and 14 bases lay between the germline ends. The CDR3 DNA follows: TGTGCCAGCAGTTACTTAGAGACAGCCTCGTACAATGAGCAGTTCTTC. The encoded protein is CASSYLETASYNEQFF.

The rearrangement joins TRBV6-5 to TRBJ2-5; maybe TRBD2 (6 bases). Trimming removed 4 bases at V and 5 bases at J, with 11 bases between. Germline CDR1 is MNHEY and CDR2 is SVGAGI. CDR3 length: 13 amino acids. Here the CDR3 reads CASSLAGIETQYF. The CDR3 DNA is TGTGCCAGCAGTTTGGCGGGAATCGAGACCCAGTACTTC.

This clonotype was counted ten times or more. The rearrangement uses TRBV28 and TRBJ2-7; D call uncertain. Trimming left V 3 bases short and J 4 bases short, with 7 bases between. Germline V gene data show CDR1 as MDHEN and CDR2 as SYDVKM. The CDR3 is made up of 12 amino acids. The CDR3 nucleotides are TGTGCCAGCAGTTTGGTAGAGTACGAGCAGTACTTC. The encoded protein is CASSLVEYEQYF.

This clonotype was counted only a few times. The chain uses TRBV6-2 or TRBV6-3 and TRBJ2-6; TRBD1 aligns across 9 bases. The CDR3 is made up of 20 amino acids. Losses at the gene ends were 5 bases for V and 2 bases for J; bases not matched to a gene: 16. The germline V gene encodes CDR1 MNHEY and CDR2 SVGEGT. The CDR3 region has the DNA TGTGCCAGCAGTGAACGCCGGTCTACAGGGGGCTCAGCTGGGGCCAACGTCCTGACTTTC. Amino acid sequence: CASSERRSTGGSAGANVLTF.

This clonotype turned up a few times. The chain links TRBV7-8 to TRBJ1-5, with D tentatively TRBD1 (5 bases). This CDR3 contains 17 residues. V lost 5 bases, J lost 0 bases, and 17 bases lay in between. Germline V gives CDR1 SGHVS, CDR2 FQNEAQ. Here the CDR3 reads CASSPLQGFNSNQPQHF. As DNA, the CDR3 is TGTGCCAGCAGCCCGCTTCAGGGATTTAATAGCAATCAGCCCCAGCATTTT. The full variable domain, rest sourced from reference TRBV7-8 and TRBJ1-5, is GAGVSQSPRYKVAKRGQDVALRCDPISGHVSLFWYQQALGQGPEFLTYFQNEAQLDKSGLPSDRFFAERPEGSVSTLKIQRTQQEDSAVYLCASSPLQGFNSNQPQHFGDGTRLSIL.

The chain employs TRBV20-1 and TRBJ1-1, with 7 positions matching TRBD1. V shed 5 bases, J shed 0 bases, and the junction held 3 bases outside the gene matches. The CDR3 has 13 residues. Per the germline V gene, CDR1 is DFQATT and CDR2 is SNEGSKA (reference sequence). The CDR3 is CSAGDSLNTEAFF. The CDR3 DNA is TGCAGTGCTGGGGACAGCTTGAACACTGAAGCTTTCTTT.

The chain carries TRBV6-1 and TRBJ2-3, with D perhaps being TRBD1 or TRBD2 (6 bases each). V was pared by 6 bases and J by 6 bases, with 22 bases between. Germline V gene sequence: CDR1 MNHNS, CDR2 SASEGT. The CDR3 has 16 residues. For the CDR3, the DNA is TGTGCCAGCAGCGCAACAGGGATGTCGGGGAGGGATACGCAGTATTTT. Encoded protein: CASSATGMSGRDTQYF.

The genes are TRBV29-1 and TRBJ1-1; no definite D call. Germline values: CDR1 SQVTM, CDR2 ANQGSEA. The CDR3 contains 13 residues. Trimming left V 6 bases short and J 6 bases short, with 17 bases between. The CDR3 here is CSVDSEKKAEAFF. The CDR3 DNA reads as TGCAGCGTGGATTCCGAAAAAAAGGCTGAAGCTTTCTTT.

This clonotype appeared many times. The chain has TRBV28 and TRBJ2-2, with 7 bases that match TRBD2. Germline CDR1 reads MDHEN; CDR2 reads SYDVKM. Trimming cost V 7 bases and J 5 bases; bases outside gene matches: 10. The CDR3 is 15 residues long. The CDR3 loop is CASTSGGRRTGELFF. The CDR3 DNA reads TGTGCCAGCACCTCTGGCGGGAGAAGGACCGGGGAGCTGTTTTTT. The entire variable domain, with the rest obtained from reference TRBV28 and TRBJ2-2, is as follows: DVKVTQSSRYLVKRTGEKVFLECVQDMDHENMFWYRQDPGLGLRLIYFSYDVKMKEKGDIPEGYSVSREKKERFSLILESASTNQTSMYLCASTSGGRRTGELFFGEGSRLTVL.

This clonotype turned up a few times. The CDR3 protein is CASRGTASPTDTQYF. In DNA, the CDR3 is TGTGCCAGCAGGGGCACAGCCAGCCCCACAGATACGCAGTATTTT. The chain uses TRBV6-1 and TRBJ2-3; D gene unclear. The CDR3 is 15 residues long. Deletions cut 6 bases from V and 2 bases from J, with 15 bases between. Per the germline V gene, CDR1 is MNHNS and CDR2 is SASEGT.

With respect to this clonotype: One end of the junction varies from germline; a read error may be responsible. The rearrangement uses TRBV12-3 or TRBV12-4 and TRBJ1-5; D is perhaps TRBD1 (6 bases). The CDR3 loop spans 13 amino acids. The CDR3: CASSDRRNQCQNF. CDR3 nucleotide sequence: TGTGCCAGCAGTGACAGGAGGAATCAGTGCCAGAATTTT.

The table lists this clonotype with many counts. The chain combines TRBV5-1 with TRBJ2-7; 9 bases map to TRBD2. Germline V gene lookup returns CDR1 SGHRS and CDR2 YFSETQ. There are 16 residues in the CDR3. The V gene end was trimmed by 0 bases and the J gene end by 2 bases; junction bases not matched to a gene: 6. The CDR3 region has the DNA TGCGCCAGCAGCTTGGAAGCTAGCGGGGCCACCTACGAGCAGTACTTC. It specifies CASSLEASGATYEQYF.

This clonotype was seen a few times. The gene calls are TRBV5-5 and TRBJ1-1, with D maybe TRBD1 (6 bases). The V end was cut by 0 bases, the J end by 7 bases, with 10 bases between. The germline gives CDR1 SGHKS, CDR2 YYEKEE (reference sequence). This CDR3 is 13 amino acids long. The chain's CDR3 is CASSLGPTGEAFF. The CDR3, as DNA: TGTGCCAGCAGCTTGGGGCCGACAGGTGAAGCTTTCTTT.

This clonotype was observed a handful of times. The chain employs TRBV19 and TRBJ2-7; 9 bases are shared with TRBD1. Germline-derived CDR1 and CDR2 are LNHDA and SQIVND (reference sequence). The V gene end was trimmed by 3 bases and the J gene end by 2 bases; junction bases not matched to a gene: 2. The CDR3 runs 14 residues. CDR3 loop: CASSMGQGPYEQYF. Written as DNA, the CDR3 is TGTGCCAGTAGTATGGGACAGGGCCCCTACGAGCAGTACTTC.

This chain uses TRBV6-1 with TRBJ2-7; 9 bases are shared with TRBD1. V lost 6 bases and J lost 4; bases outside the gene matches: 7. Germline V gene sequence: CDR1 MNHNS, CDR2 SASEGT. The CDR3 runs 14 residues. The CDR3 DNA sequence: TGTGCCAGCAGACCCGGGACAGGGTGGTACGAGCAGTACTTC. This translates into CASRPGTGWYEQYF.

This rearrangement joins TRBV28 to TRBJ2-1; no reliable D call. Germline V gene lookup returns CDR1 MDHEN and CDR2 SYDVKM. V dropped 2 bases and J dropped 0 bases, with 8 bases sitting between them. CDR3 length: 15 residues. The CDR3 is CASSLDPSSYNEQFF. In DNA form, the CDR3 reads TGTGCCAGCAGTTTAGACCCCAGCTCCTACAATGAGCAGTTCTTC.

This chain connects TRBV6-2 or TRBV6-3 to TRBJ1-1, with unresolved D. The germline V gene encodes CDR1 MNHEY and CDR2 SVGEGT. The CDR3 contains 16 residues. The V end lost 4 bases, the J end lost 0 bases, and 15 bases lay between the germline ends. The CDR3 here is CASSSKRSWMNTEAFF. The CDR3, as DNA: TGTGCCAGCAGTTCTAAGAGGTCGTGGATGAACACTGAAGCTTTCTTT.

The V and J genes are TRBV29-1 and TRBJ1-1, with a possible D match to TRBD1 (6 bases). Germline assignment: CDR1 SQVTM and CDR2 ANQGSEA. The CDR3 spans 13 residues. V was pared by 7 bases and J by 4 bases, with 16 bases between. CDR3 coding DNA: TGCAGCGGAAGAGGGGGGGAGGGCACTGAAGCTTTCTTT. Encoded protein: CSGRGGEGTEAFF.